What follows describes a single T cell receptor (beta chain). Which antigen it targets is not known. No clone much larger than this one lies a single base away; base qualities are absent. Libraries were constructed by the immunoSEQ multiplex PCR assay. For the multiplex PCR, a mixture combining 60 forward primers for TCR Vbeta segments and 13 reverse primers for TCR Jbeta segments was used. Amplification of the CDR3 region of rearranged TCR beta genes was performed with a multiplex PCR assay on genomic DNA. On the Illumina HiSeq System, the amplified TCR beta libraries were sequenced as 87-base-pair reads. The published analysis was carried out like this. A later analysis counted tens of millions of unique TCR beta chains across the 640 or so repertoires, and 9.5 million to 11 million of these chains were shared by at least two donors. Raw reads were error-corrected and collapsed into unique sequences by a nearest-neighbor algorithm in which closely related sequences were merged to remove PCR and sequencing errors. CDR3 sequences were aligned to IMGT reference sequences to assign V, D and J gene segments. For a sequence to be retained, a match of at least six nucleotides was required to both a V gene segment and a J gene segment. Rearrangements were classified as productive when the CDR3 lacked stop codons and remained in frame with V and J, and all other rearrangements were classified as non-productive. Following IMGT convention, CDR3 was defined as the stretch from the second conserved V-encoded cysteine up to the conserved J-encoded phenylalanine. Sequences without an unambiguous match to a single V gene segment were excluded from the earlier analysis of over 500 of the donors. In an earlier analysis of 450 to 750 of the donors, a V segment was called functional when productive rearrangements were above 56.7%, and segregating when the standard deviation between donors exceeded 5%. A statistical classification framework was built to diagnose cytomegalovirus status from the catalog of TCR beta chain sequences. V and J gene assignment, in a later analysis, came from comparing TCR nucleotide sequences with IMGT/GENE-DB human TR gene sequences. The TCRdist pipeline was used in a later analysis to assign CDR3 sequences and most-parsimonious VDJ recombination scenarios. In a later analysis, every TCR beta chain was defined by the combination of its CDR3 amino acid sequence and its V-gene family, and reads without a unique V-gene family were dropped. To address suspected cross-contamination and a sequencing artifact, a later analysis removed 550 to 750 highly shared, low-generation-probability nucleotide sequences. A later analysis calculated a clonal expansion index for each public chain from normalized within-repertoire ranks of inferred template counts. Generation probabilities in a later analysis came from a VDJ recombination model fitted to out-of-frame rearrangements, and those results were checked against IGoR. A later analysis scored TCR-TCR, TCR-HLA and TCR-CMV co-occurrence with hypergeometric tests, applying a repertoire-size bias correction to TCR pairs. In a later analysis, false discovery rates were estimated by permuting HLA or CMV assignments 20 times. In a later analysis, co-occurring TCRs were grouped using DBSCAN, with TCRdist sequence similarity added in when clustering inside HLA-allele-positive subsets. Repertoires with fewer than 30,000 or more than 120,000 public chains, plus five repertoires with anomalous nucleotide sharing, were excluded from co-occurrence clustering. In its TCRdb copy, this immuneACCESS table keeps in-frame sequences only and misses some clones. Where compared with another copy, unresolved V genes explain less than half of these, and the others have no known cause. V and J calls and clone size are copied from that table; D and trimming were computed from the DNA. In this sample the table shows more than 130,000 clones, about four fifths of which occur a single time. The ten largest make up 4% to 5% of the sample.

The data derive from a study of cytomegalovirus exposure and HLA in healthy donors (dated by TCRdb to about 2017). Notes on the research overall: An earlier analysis of about 530 of the donors reported approximately 300 Gb of sequence data and around 110 million unique TCR beta sequences obtained from about 170 million T cells. An early release covering about 600 HLA-typed donors comprised about 290 gigabases of sequencing data and 85 million or so unique TCR sequences. Of the roughly 410 genotyped donors, approximately 81% were placed in the genetic ancestry cluster associated with self-reported Caucasian donors. The study aimed to test whether signatures of past pathogen exposure could be identified by cataloging public T cell receptors. The study used immunosequencing to profile the T cell repertoires of 666 subjects and linked those repertoires to cytomegalovirus serostatus. A separate validation cohort of 90 to 150 different subjects was used in addition to the roughly 670-subject first cohort. High-throughput TCR immunosequencing, statistical association of individual TCRs with disease status, and machine learning were combined to predict cytomegalovirus infection status. In a later analysis, previously published TCR beta repertoires from about 670 donors were re-analyzed and high-resolution HLA genotyping was added so that TCR occurrence patterns could be studied. Rather than drawing on any new phenotypic data, the later analysis identified candidate immune exposures from TCR beta sequences and the way those sequences occurred across donors. An earlier analysis of several hundred of the donors applied high-throughput TCR beta sequencing to assess whether each TCR beta V gene segment acted as functional or pseudogenic. Donor age, sex, ethnicity and CMV serostatus were compiled alongside the repertoire data. A later genetic analysis took genome-wide SNP genotypes for about 55% of the roughly 700 donors and used that subset as a discovery cohort. Every discovery cohort repertoire had been produced on one sequencing platform. HLA typing covered class I and class II loci at four-digit resolution. The number of typed donors differed by locus: 629-630 for A, B, C, DRB1 and DQB1; roughly 510 for DQA1; fewer than 610 for DPA1; and some 470 for DPB1. Roughly five DR-DQ haplotypes were treated as single units for association and clustering because of strong linkage in the cohort. On average, around 200,000 unique TCR beta nucleotide sequences were sequenced per donor among 300 to 500 genotyped donors of the cohort, with 15% to 20% of those sequences being non-productive. The paper's findings and limits, for the study overall: A further reported finding was that TCR beta sequences accurately predicted the HLA-A and HLA-B alleles for most subjects in the first cohort. A later analysis associated some 17,000 TCR beta sequences with specific HLA alleles at a false discovery rate of 0.05. Because some donors lacked HLA typing at each locus, the association tests relied only on the typed subset. A few of the identified cytomegalovirus-associated TCR beta chains were confirmed in vitro to be specific for cytomegalovirus antigens. A cluster of highly shared sequence variants was judged likely to represent a technical artifact of the sequencing pipeline. V-gene and J-gene trimming of TCR beta chains was associated with a missense DCLRE1C variant in a later genetic analysis, and the association was replicated in an independent cohort. Cytomegalovirus status was reported to be diagnosed by the classifier with high specificity and sensitivity in both the original and validation cohorts. For the cohort, immune exposure information was limited to CMV serostatus. Sequencing depth was assumed to be roughly uniform across donors in the presence/absence analyses, though that assumption may not hold. Most TCR sequences were observed very rarely across donors, whereas some public TCRs were present in many individuals. According to a later analysis, most CMV-associated TCR beta chains appeared to be HLA-restricted, and the HLA associations seemed to be driven largely by CMV exposure. Strong co-occurrence of HLA alleles, especially DR and DQ, made assigning TCR associations to individual alleles difficult. Linkage disequilibrium might explain the correlated functional status among segregating V segments, but an unknown experimental factor could not be ruled out. The cohort was sequenced for TCR beta chains only, and without alpha or paired-chain data the features that could be detected were limited. Because counts were too low, roughly 17 rarely observed V segments, including chromosome 9 orphons, were left out of the earlier analysis of approximately 580 of the donors. The authors suggested that the approach could potentially be extended to other disease states and immunological phenotypes. In a later analysis, HLA-associated TCR beta chains were found to be more clonally expanded and to have lower generation probabilities than equally common non-associated chains. According to a later analysis, parvovirus B19, influenza, CMV and Epstein-Barr virus appeared linked to several top co-occurrence clusters. The 87-base-pair reads could not distinguish some IMGT-functional V segments, including TRBV6-2 and TRBV6-3, so those segments were excluded. In an earlier analysis of 500 to 650 of the donors, most TCR beta V segments appeared in productive rearrangements about 87% or about 30% of the time, broadly matching IMGT annotations. According to a later analysis, TCR association rates differed among HLA loci, with DRB1 alleles showing the most associated TCRs and HLA-C alleles showing the fewest. A total of 164 TCR beta chains were listed by the study as associated with cytomegalovirus. According to a later genetic analysis, donors in an Asian-associated ancestry cluster had fewer N-insertions in productive TCRs than the approximately 630-donor mean.

CDR1 and CDR2 are drawn from the germline V gene (reference sequence): MNHNY, SVGAGI. V is clipped by 0 bases and J by 6 bases, and the sequence between their germline boundaries is 11 bases long. The CDR3 numbers 14 residues from cysteine through phenylalanine. Of all the DNA, just the CDR3 is kept, 42 bases in frame from base 1. The cohort was made up of approximately 700 healthy bone marrow donors. At the time of sampling, every cohort member was nominally healthy, though immune exposures that went unrecorded were likely present. The donor was CMV seropositive and belonged to the group of more than 250 seropositive cohort members. Every donor gave a peripheral blood sample, and the peripheral blood mononuclear cells from that sample were used for TCR beta sequencing. Genomic DNA was extracted from the blood cell samples with the Qiagen DNeasy Blood Extraction Kit.

The TCR comes from a man aged 40-55 years in good health and CMV-seropositive. The sequencing input was PBMCs. The rearranged segments are TRBV6-6 and TRBJ1-1, with no D gene named confidently. DNA sequence: TGTGCCAGCAGTTACTCGCGGTGGATGGCTGAAGCTTTCTTT. It translates to CASSYSRWMAEAFF.